Listed here is a single T cell receptor beta chain. The target antigen is unknown. All donors participated as healthy donors of bone marrow. The record originates from a study of cytomegalovirus exposure and HLA in healthy donors. Findings of the study overall: It was only CMV serostatus that was available as immune exposure information.

PCR was performed using 60 Vbeta and 13 Jbeta primers. Measured with immunoSEQ multiplex PCR; TCRdb has only the in-frame clones, and not every one. Of around 150,000 clones detected, approximately 64% appear once; the ten largest clones hold around 2.5%. This CDR3 has 10 residues. Trimming cost V 7 bases and J 7 bases, with 10 bases left between them. Germline V CDR1 and CDR2: DFQATT, SNEGSKA (reference sequence). The sequenced sample consisted of PBMCs. The source is a woman in her thirties or forties in good health and CMV-seronegative. The V call is TRBV20-1, the J call TRBJ1-1; D unclear. The CDR3, as DNA: TGCAGTGTGGGGAGCCGTGAAGCTTTCTTT. It specifies CSVGSREAFF.